Listed here are 32 T cell receptor beta chains from one sample, sequenced in a study of T-cell reconstitution after alpha-beta-depleted transplantation in children. Overall study results and limits: The main origin of T-cell counts and diversity one year after transplant was newly produced T cells.

No antigen has been assigned to these receptors. A TCRbeta library incorporating unique molecular identifiers was prepared. MiXCR, applied by TCRdb to the PCR reads, yields one record per CDR3 protein. The data show about 300,000 distinct CDR3 sequences, over 7.5% seen once. The specimen was peripheral blood, collected 360 days after TCRalphabeta/CD19-depleted stem cell transplant. These TCRs come from a female patient aged 2-10 years who had a stem cell transplant for Fanconi anemia, so the T cells may come from the graft donor.

The rearrangement joins TRBV4-1 to TRBJ1-5; D gene ambiguous. Trimming shortened V by 0 bases and J by 6 bases, and 6 bases separated the two germline ends. CDR1 and CDR2 (germline): MGHRA, YSYEKL. The CDR3 extends over 13 amino acids. In nucleotides, the CDR3 is TGCGCCAGCAGCCAAGACGAGAGTCAGCCCCAGCATTTT. This encodes CASSQDESQPQHF.

The rearrangement uses TRBV20-1 and TRBJ2-5; possible D gene TRBD2, 7 bases. V lost 1 base and J lost 1, with 13 bases in between. This CDR3 contains 15 residues. Germline CDR1 DFQATT, CDR2 SNEGSKA (reference sequence). The CDR3 here is CSARGGGPIQETQYF. CDR3 DNA sequence: TGCAGTGCTAGAGGGGGGGGCCCTATCCAAGAGACCCAGTACTTC.

This clonotype was recorded a few times. The chain uses TRBV6-2 or TRBV6-3 and TRBJ1-5; TRBD1 is a possible D gene (5 bases). CDR1 MNHEY and CDR2 SVGEGT come from the germline V gene. With 1 base removed from V and 2 bases from J, the gap between germline ends came to 9 bases. The length of the CDR3 is 15 residues. The CDR3 DNA is TGTGCCAGCAGTTACTATGAACAGGGCAATCAGCCCCAGCATTTT. Amino acids: CASSYYEQGNQPQHF.

In its sample, this clonotype was seen many times. This chain connects TRBV28 to TRBJ2-7; 7 bases are shared with TRBD2. The CDR3 spans 13 residues. Germline assignment: CDR1 MDHEN and CDR2 SYDVKM. J was trimmed by 4 bases and V by 6 bases; bases with no gene match: 6. The CDR3 coding sequence is TGTGCCAGCAGCATTGGGACTACTTACGAGCAGTACGTC. Translated, it gives CASSIGTTYEQYV.

The sample holds many counts of this clonotype. CDR3 DNA sequence: TGTGCCAGCAGGTTCGGACAGGGTGGTAATGAAAAACTGTTTTTT. Amino acid sequence: CASRFGQGGNEKLFF. The chain is built from TRBV7-9 and TRBJ1-4, with 8 bases lining up with TRBD1. Germline CDR1 SEHNR, CDR2 FQNEAQ (reference sequence). The trim removed 6 bases at V and 4 bases at J, leaving 7 bases unmatched. This CDR3 contains 15 residues. Combining the CDR3 with reference TRBV7-9 and TRBJ1-4 gives the whole variable domain DTGVSQNPRHKITKRGQNVTFRCDPISEHNRLYWYRQTLGQGPEFLTYFQNEAQLEKSRLLSDRFSAERPKGSFSTLEIQRTEQGDSAMYLCASRFGQGGNEKLFFGSGTQLSVL.

The chain uses TRBV18 and TRBJ2-7; the match to TRBD1 covers 9 bases. Germline trimming cut 5 bases from V and 0 bases from J; bases unmatched to any gene: 5. The CDR3 contains 15 residues. From germline, CDR1 is KGHSH and CDR2 LQKENI. The DNA of the CDR3 is TGTGCCAGCTCAGGGGACAGGGAAAGCTCCTACGAGCAGTACTTC. Its translation: CASSGDRESSYEQYF.

This clonotype has ten or more counts. This chain links TRBV5-6 with TRBJ1-5; D unclear. Germline V gene sequence: CDR1 SGHDT, CDR2 YYEEEE. The CDR3 extends over 14 amino acids. Trimming removed 0 bases from V and 2 bases from J, with 6 bases in between. This CDR3 reads CASSLASGNQPQHF. The CDR3 nucleotides are TGTGCCAGCAGCTTGGCTTCGGGCAATCAGCCCCAGCATTTT.

This clonotype was counted between two and nine times. This chain joins TRBV20-1 and TRBJ2-1; 8 bases align to TRBD2. The V gene end was trimmed by 6 bases and the J gene end by 1 base; junction bases not matched to a gene: 11. The germline gives CDR1 DFQATT, CDR2 SNEGSKA (reference sequence). The CDR3 extends over 16 amino acids. The CDR3 loop is CSATGVGTRSYNEQFF. In DNA form, the CDR3 reads TGCAGTGCGACTGGGGTGGGGACTAGGTCCTACAATGAGCAGTTCTTC.

This clonotype has ten or more counts. The chain couples TRBV29-1 to TRBJ1-2; D is undetermined. CDR3 length equals 11 residues. The germline V gene encodes CDR1 SQVTM and CDR2 ANQGSEA. The germline V and J ends were trimmed by 4 bases and 6 bases, with 9 bases remaining between them. The CDR3, as DNA: TGCAGCGTTGTCGGGGATGATGGCTACACCTTC. Protein: CSVVGDDGYTF.

This clonotype appeared many times. This sequence joins TRBV12-3 or TRBV12-4 and TRBJ1-1, with D possibly matching TRBD1 (5 bases). V was pared by 6 bases and J by 2 bases, with 13 bases between. This CDR3 has 14 amino acids. In nucleotides, the CDR3 is TGTGCCAGCAGCCGACAGAGACCCAACACTGAAGCTTTCTTT. Translating gives CASSRQRPNTEAFF.

The table lists this clonotype with many counts. The chain links TRBV7-2 to TRBJ2-3; D is ambiguous. Per the germline V gene, CDR1 is SGHTA and CDR2 is FQGNSA. The germline V and J ends were trimmed by 3 bases and 3 bases, with 13 bases remaining between them. CDR3 size: 15 residues. The CDR3 DNA reads TGTGCCAGCAGCTTCGTCGGTTCTCGTACAGATACGCAGTATTTT. Amino acid sequence: CASSFVGSRTDTQYF.

This clonotype appeared a few times. The CDR3 sequence is CASSLGARDGYTF. In DNA form, the CDR3 reads TGCGCCAGCAGCTTAGGGGCCAGGGACGGCTACACCTTC. V and J are TRBV5-1 and TRBJ1-2; D might be TRBD1 (5 bases). V was clipped by 2 bases and J by 8 bases, with 13 bases between them. CDR1 is SGHRS, CDR2 YFSETQ, per germline. The CDR3 consists of 13 residues.

This clonotype showed up many times. The CDR3 loop is CSAQTHETQYF. The DNA for the CDR3 is TGCAGTGCCCAAACACACGAGACCCAGTACTTC. This chain joins TRBV20-1 and TRBJ2-5; no firm D call. V was pared by 6 bases and J by 5 bases, with 10 bases between. The V gene's germline CDR1 is DFQATT and CDR2 SNEGSKA (reference sequence). The CDR3 sequence is 11 residues long.

The gene calls are TRBV20-1 and TRBJ2-3; possible D gene TRBD2, 6 bases. V lost 6 bases to trimming and J lost 5 bases, with 18 bases between them. The germline V gene has CDR1 DFQATT and CDR2 SNEGSKA (reference sequence). The CDR3 has 14 residues. This CDR3 is CSASLADGGDTQYF. The CDR3 DNA sequence: TGCAGTGCAAGCTTAGCGGATGGTGGAGATACGCAGTATTTT.

This clonotype was observed a handful of times. The rearrangement uses TRBV20-1 and TRBJ2-3; D unresolved. This CDR3 contains 13 residues. Germline V gene data show CDR1 as DFQATT and CDR2 as SNEGSKA (reference sequence). V was clipped by 8 bases and J by 2 bases, with 14 bases between them. In DNA form, the CDR3 reads TGCAGTTTCACGAAGAGCTCCACAGATACGCAGTATTTT. Translation gives CSFTKSSTDTQYF.

The J gene is TRBJ2-5, the V gene TRBV7-2; the match to TRBD1 covers 8 bases. CDR1 SGHTA and CDR2 FQGNSA come from the germline V gene. The trim removed 1 base at V and 5 bases at J, leaving 6 bases unmatched. The CDR3 loop spans 15 amino acids. CDR3 loop: CASSLVAGGMETQYF. The CDR3, as DNA: TGTGCCAGCAGCTTAGTGGCAGGGGGCATGGAGACCCAGTACTTC.

This clonotype was recorded many times. J is TRBJ2-7 and V is TRBV12-3 or TRBV12-4; D gene ambiguous. The V gene lost 5 bases and the J gene lost 5 bases, with 13 bases spanning the gap. The CDR3 contains 13 residues. The CDR3 sequence: CASSLVSTNEQYF. The CDR3 bases are TGTGCCAGCAGTCTAGTTTCTACGAACGAGCAGTACTTC.

This chain uses TRBV7-6 with TRBJ1-4; the D is unclear. Trimming removed 5 bases at V and 8 bases at J, with 12 bases between. Germline V lookup: CDR1 SGHVS, CDR2 FNYEAQ. This CDR3 comprises 13 residues. The CDR3 protein is CASSAVAGEKLFF. In nucleotides, the CDR3 is TGTGCCAGCAGCGCCGTGGCCGGCGAAAAACTGTTTTTT. The full variable domain, with the rest looked up from reference TRBV7-6 and TRBJ1-4, is GAGVSQSPRYKVTKRGQDVALRCDPISGHVSLYWYRQALGQGPEFLTYFNYEAQQDKSGLPNDRFSAERPEGSISTLTIQRTEQRDSAMYRCASSAVAGEKLFFGSGTQLSVL.

This clonotype was seen a few times. The genes are TRBV24-1 and TRBJ2-1; TRBD2 matches 7 bases. The junction had 8 bases not matched to a gene; V was cut back by 2 bases and J by 2 bases. The germline gives CDR1 KGHDR, CDR2 SFDVKD. CDR3 length equals 17 residues. The CDR3 reads CATSDSGRGVTYNEQFF. CDR3 bases: TGTGCCACCAGTGATTCAGGACGGGGGGTTACCTACAATGAGCAGTTCTTC.

Points on this clonotype: Given a much more abundant clone one base away, this may be a read error. The chain is built from TRBV11-1 and TRBJ2-1; 9 positions match TRBD2. The CDR3 contains 16 residues. Germline CDR1 reads SGHAT; CDR2 reads FQDESV (reference sequence). The CDR3 coding sequence is TGTGCCAGCAGCTTGTCCGCGGGAGGGTCTTACAATGAGCAGATCTTC. It codes for CASSLSAGGSYNEQIF.

This chain uses TRBV12-3 or TRBV12-4 with TRBJ2-1; 8 bases map to TRBD1. The CDR3 extends over 15 amino acids. V lost 6 bases to trimming and J lost 7 bases; unmatched junction nucleotides: 11. The CDR3 nucleotides read TGTGCCAGCAGCCCGGACAGGGCCCGTGGGAATGAGCAGTTCTTC. This codes for CASSPDRARGNEQFF.

This clonotype was detected many times. The rearrangement uses TRBV15 and TRBJ1-5; D ambiguous. This CDR3 comprises 15 residues. Germline values: CDR1 LNHNV, CDR2 YYDKDF (reference sequence). The V gene lost 0 bases and the J gene lost 7 bases, with 13 bases spanning the gap. The CDR3 nucleotides read TGTGCCACCAGCAGAGATGGAGCAAGTGAACAGCCCCAGCATTTT. This translates into CATSRDGASEQPQHF.

The table lists this clonotype with many counts. This chain links TRBV20-1 with TRBJ2-5; possibly TRBD1 for D (6 bases). V lost 0 bases and J 5 bases, leaving 16 bases between the germline ends. The length of the CDR3 is 15 residues. CDR1 is DFQATT and CDR2 is SNEGSKA in the germline V gene (reference sequence). The CDR3: CSARDFWGREETQYF. The CDR3 coding sequence is TGCAGTGCTAGAGATTTCTGGGGGCGCGAGGAGACCCAGTACTTC.

This clonotype was counted at least ten times. V and J are TRBV20-1 and TRBJ2-7; a weak D match, TRBD1 (6 bases). The V gene's germline CDR1 is DFQATT and CDR2 SNEGSKA (reference sequence). CDR3 length: 13 amino acids. V gave up 7 bases and J gave up 0 bases, with 13 bases separating them. CDR3 in DNA: TGCAGTGTCGGACAGACAAGCTCCTACGAGCAGTACGTC. Its protein is CSVGQTSSYEQYV.

This clonotype was seen repeatedly, ten times or more. The V gene is TRBV29-1, the J gene TRBJ1-2; D gene unclear. Germline V CDR1 and CDR2: SQVTM, ANQGSEA. Deletions cut 6 bases from V and 4 bases from J, with 15 bases between. This CDR3 contains 13 residues. The CDR3 DNA reads as TGCAGCGTAGTCGGAGACGCCTCCTATGGCTACACCTTC. It specifies CSVVGDASYGYTF.

This clonotype turned up a few times. CDR3 region: CASTPGPGNTIYF. As DNA, the CDR3 is TGTGCCAGCACCCCAGGGCCGGGAAACACCATATATTTT. This chain uses TRBV6-1 with TRBJ1-3; tentative D call: TRBD1 (5 bases). V was cut by 7 bases and J by 4 bases, with 11 bases left in between. The CDR3 spans 13 residues. Germline values: CDR1 MNHNS, CDR2 SASEGT.

Ten or more counts support this clonotype. The genes are TRBV12-3 or TRBV12-4 and TRBJ2-2; D gene unclear. The CDR3 is 15 amino acids. V lost 7 bases and J lost 6, with 18 bases in between. The CDR3 region is CASTPGVGLSGELFF. The CDR3 DNA reads TGTGCCAGCACCCCTGGAGTCGGTCTCTCCGGGGAGCTGTTTTTT.

This clonotype has just a few counts. The CDR3 DNA sequence: TGTGCCACCAGCAGAGATAGGTTTGGCACCGGGGAGCTGTTTTTT. Translated, it gives CATSRDRFGTGELFF. This chain joins TRBV15 and TRBJ2-2; D remains ambiguous. The CDR3 is 15 residues long. Between the trimmed V and J ends, which lost 0 bases and 4 bases, there was a span of 9 bases. Germline CDR1 LNHNV, CDR2 YYDKDF (reference sequence).

This clonotype was picked up many times. The chain joins TRBV4-2 to TRBJ2-1, with 9 bases fitting TRBD1. The J segment lost 6 bases and the V segment lost 3 bases, leaving 9 bases of the junction unmatched. Per germline, CDR1 LGHNA and CDR2 YNFKEQ. This CDR3 is 16 amino acids long. This CDR3 is CASSQTPGQGTNEQFF. CDR3 nucleotides: TGTGCCAGCAGCCAGACACCGGGACAGGGTACCAATGAGCAGTTCTTC.

In this sample, this clonotype turned up a few times. V gene TRBV11-2 combines with J gene TRBJ1-4; TRBD1 might be the D (5 bases). The CDR3 contains 15 residues. Germline V gene data show CDR1 as SGHAT and CDR2 as FQNNGV. Trimming took 3 bases from V and 6 from J, leaving 14 bases between them. The CDR3 protein is CASSLVPGDYEKLFF. In DNA form, the CDR3 reads TGTGCCAGCAGCTTGGTACCGGGGGACTATGAAAAACTGTTTTTT.

At least ten counts were recorded for this clonotype. The V and J genes are TRBV5-6 and TRBJ2-5; a weak D match, TRBD1 (6 bases). This CDR3 has 14 amino acids. Germline-derived CDR1 and CDR2 are SGHDT and YYEEEE. Trimming took 4 bases from V and 1 from J, leaving 11 bases between them. The CDR3 coding sequence is TGTGCCAGCAGCAGACAGGCAGCCCAAGAGACCCAGTACTTC. This encodes CASSRQAAQETQYF.

The V gene is TRBV6-1, the J gene TRBJ2-7; D call uncertain. This CDR3 is built from 14 residues. V shed 10 bases and J shed 5 bases, with 21 bases lying between them. Germline V gene sequence: CDR1 MNHNS, CDR2 SASEGT. The DNA for the CDR3 is TGTGCCACCGCCGGCGGCAGGTCGGTCGACGAGCAGTACTTC. Protein: CATAGGRSVDEQYF.